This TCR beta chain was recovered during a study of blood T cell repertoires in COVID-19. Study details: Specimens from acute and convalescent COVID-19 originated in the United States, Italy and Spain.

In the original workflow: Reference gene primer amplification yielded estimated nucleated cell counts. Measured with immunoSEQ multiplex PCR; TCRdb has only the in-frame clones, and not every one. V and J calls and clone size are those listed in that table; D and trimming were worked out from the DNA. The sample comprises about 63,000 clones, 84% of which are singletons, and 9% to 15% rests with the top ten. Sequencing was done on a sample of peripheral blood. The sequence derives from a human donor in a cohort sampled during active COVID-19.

The CDR3 spells CASSLNLSEAFF. CDR3 nucleotide sequence: TGTGCCAGCAGTTTAAATTTGTCGGAAGCTTTCTTT. The J gene is TRBJ1-1, the V gene TRBV28; D not resolved. Trimming shortened V by 2 bases and J by 8 bases, and 9 bases separated the two germline ends. The germline V gene encodes CDR1 MDHEN and CDR2 SYDVKM. The CDR3 spans 12 residues.